Shown below are 30 T cell receptor beta chains from a single sample sequenced in a study of blood T cell repertoires in COVID-19. Clones were read by immunoSEQ multiplex PCR, and TCRdb kept only the in-frame ones, dropping some. The sample comprises 77,000 or so clones, about 90% of which are singletons, and over 4% rests with the top ten. The sequenced sample consisted of peripheral blood. The receptors were gathered from a middle-aged man with active COVID-19.

The chain has TRBV6-1 and TRBJ2-1; 8 nucleotides align to TRBD1. V lost 4 bases and J lost 7; bases outside the gene matches: 12. CDR1 is MNHNS, CDR2 SASEGT, per germline. The length of the CDR3 is 16 residues. CDR3 nucleotides: TGTGCCAGCAGTGCCGAGAAAGGACAGGGATGGAATGAGCAGTTCTTC. This translates into CASSAEKGQGWNEQFF.

The J gene is TRBJ2-3, the V gene TRBV6-5; the match to TRBD1 covers 7 bases. Per germline, CDR1 MNHEY and CDR2 SVGAGI. The junction had 2 bases not matched to a gene; V was cut back by 10 bases and J by 1 base. The CDR3 consists of 12 residues. For the CDR3, the DNA is TGTGCCACAGACAGGGGCACAGATACGCAGTATTTT. Translating it yields CATDRGTDTQYF.

The chain is built from TRBV7-8 and TRBJ2-1; 16 bases agree with TRBD2. This CDR3 spans 17 amino acids. The trim removed 5 bases at V and 4 bases at J, leaving 5 bases unmatched. Germline-derived CDR1 and CDR2 are SGHVS and FQNEAQ. CDR3 sequence reads: CASSPGLAGGLYNEQFF. For the CDR3, the DNA is TGTGCCAGCAGCCCGGGACTAGCGGGGGGGTTGTACAATGAGCAGTTCTTC.

The CDR3 coding sequence is TGCGCCAGCAGACCCTGGGGGGGAGGGCCTAGCGAAACCTACGAGCAGTACTTC. Protein: CASRPWGGGPSETYEQYF. The V gene is TRBV10-1, the J gene TRBJ2-7; 7 nucleotides match TRBD2. Germline V gives CDR1 WNHNN, CDR2 SYGVQD (reference sequence). The CDR3 runs to 18 residues. The J segment lost 2 bases and the V segment lost 6 bases, leaving 19 bases of the junction unmatched.

This chain uses TRBV6-5 with TRBJ1-4; 7 nucleotides agree with TRBD1. Germline assignment: CDR1 MNHEY and CDR2 SVGAGI. CDR3 length: 12 amino acids. The CDR3 region has the DNA TGTGCGGGGGGCAGGGGGAATGAAAAACTGTTTTTT. Translating it yields CAGGRGNEKLFF.

This clone appeared a few times. The rearrangement links TRBV7-9 to TRBJ2-2, with 8 bases identical to TRBD2. V dropped 6 bases and J dropped 5; count of bases not matched to a gene: 11. This CDR3 contains 16 residues. Germline CDR1 reads SEHNR; CDR2 reads FQNEAQ (reference sequence). The CDR3 region has the DNA TGTGCCAGCAGTCCGGTGGCGGGAGGATTGACCGGGGAGCTGTTTTTT. This encodes CASSPVAGGLTGELFF. The full variable domain, completed using reference TRBV7-9 and TRBJ2-2, is DTGVSQNPRHKITKRGQNVTFRCDPISEHNRLYWYRQTLGQGPEFLTYFQNEAQLEKSRLLSDRFSAERPKGSFSTLEIQRTEQGDSAMYLCASSPVAGGLTGELFFGEGSRLTVL.

The chain is built from TRBV5-1 and TRBJ1-2, with D tentatively TRBD1 (6 bases). The ends were cut back, 5 bases at V and 3 bases at J, with 8 bases in the middle. The CDR3 length is 12 residues. Germline values: CDR1 SGHRS, CDR2 YFSETQ. CDR3 in amino acids: CASSEGDYGYTF. The CDR3 DNA reads as TGCGCCAGCAGTGAGGGGGACTATGGCTACACCTTC.

The chain has TRBV27 and TRBJ2-7; the match to TRBD1 covers 8 bases. Germline CDR1 reads MNHEY; CDR2 reads SMNVEV (reference sequence). The CDR3 totals 14 residues. With V trimmed by 6 bases and J by 2 bases, 6 bases remained unmatched. The CDR3, as DNA: TGTGCCAGCAGGCCCCGGACAGGGACCTACGAGCAGTACTTC. The encoded protein is CASRPRTGTYEQYF.

The V call is TRBV11-2, the J call TRBJ2-7; possible D gene TRBD2, 5 bases. This CDR3 comprises 15 residues. Germline V lookup: CDR1 SGHAT, CDR2 FQNNGV. V was shortened by 1 base and J by 2 bases, with 12 bases between the two germline ends. CDR3 protein: CASSLARTATYEQYF. The DNA for the CDR3 is TGTGCCAGCAGCTTAGCTAGGACTGCAACCTACGAGCAGTACTTC.

This chain links TRBV11-3 with TRBJ1-1, with a weak D call TRBD1 (6 bases). The CDR3 spans 17 residues. The germline V and J ends were trimmed by 8 bases and 0 bases, with 22 bases remaining between them. Germline V gene lookup returns CDR1 SGHNT and CDR2 YENEEA. CDR3 region: CASLPEGGALVNTEAFF. The DNA of the CDR3 is TGTGCCAGCCTCCCTGAGGGGGGGGCATTGGTGAACACTGAAGCTTTCTTT.

This chain uses TRBV7-9 with TRBJ1-3; D ambiguous. The germline gives CDR1 SEHNR, CDR2 FQNEAQ (reference sequence). This CDR3 spans 13 amino acids. Trimming left V 5 bases short and J 8 bases short, with 13 bases between. The CDR3 sequence is CASSTNHGDTIYF. The CDR3 coding sequence is TGTGCCAGCAGCACAAATCACGGAGACACCATATATTTT.

The chain recombines TRBV7-2 with TRBJ2-1, with 9 nucleotides matching TRBD2. V gave up 1 base and J gave up 12 bases; unmatched junction bases: 19. Germline V gene lookup returns CDR1 SGHTA and CDR2 FQGNSA. CDR3 length equals 18 residues. The CDR3 DNA follows: TGTGCCAGCAGCTTAGGAGGGGGGAGGACTAGCGTGGGCCAACGGCAGTTCTTC. Translation gives CASSLGGGRTSVGQRQFF.

The chain has TRBV6-5 and TRBJ1-1; D gene ambiguous. The CDR3 sequence is 13 residues long. In germline, CDR1 is MNHEY, CDR2 SVGAGI. Between the trimmed V and J ends, which lost 2 bases and 4 bases, there was a span of 8 bases. Here the CDR3 DNA reads TGTGCCAGCAGTTACGCGGTAGTCACTGAAGCTTTCTTT. Protein product: CASSYAVVTEAFF.

The rearrangement joins TRBV12-3 or TRBV12-4 to TRBJ1-2, with 7 positions matching TRBD1. This CDR3 region has 12 residues. The J segment lost 4 bases and the V segment lost 4 bases, leaving 0 bases of the junction unmatched. CDR3 region: CASSWDSYGYTF. The CDR3 DNA reads as TGTGCCAGCAGTTGGGACAGCTATGGCTACACCTTC.

This chain uses TRBV11-3 with TRBJ2-5, with 10 bases lining up with TRBD2. The CDR3 spans 15 residues. CDR1 and CDR2 from the germline V gene are SGHNT and YENEEA. The trim removed 6 bases at V and 5 bases at J, leaving 9 bases unmatched. The CDR3: CASRSASGGGETQYF. The CDR3 region has the DNA TGTGCCAGCAGGTCCGCTAGCGGGGGTGGTGAGACCCAGTACTTC.

V gene TRBV20-1 combines with J gene TRBJ2-7; TRBD2 is a possible D gene (5 bases). V lost 5 bases and J 9 bases, leaving 11 bases between the germline ends. The CDR3 spans 10 residues. CDR1 and CDR2 (germline): DFQATT, SNEGSKA (reference sequence). The CDR3 loop reads CSAWYGRQYF. DNA for the CDR3: TGCAGTGCTTGGTATGGGAGGCAGTACTTC.

This chain joins TRBV6-5 and TRBJ2-5; 7 bases map to TRBD2. In germline, CDR1 is MNHEY, CDR2 SVGAGI. Unmatched junction bases numbered 6, after V lost 7 bases and J lost 4 bases. The CDR3 runs 13 residues. The CDR3, as DNA: TGTGCCAGCACGGGAGGACTGGGAGAGACCCAGTACTTC. Translating it yields CASTGGLGETQYF.

This clone was recorded only once. The gene calls are TRBV7-2 and TRBJ2-7; 11 nucleotides match TRBD2. Trimming at V came to 4 bases and at J to 3 bases, leaving 11 bases not matched to a gene. Per germline, CDR1 SGHTA and CDR2 FQGNSA. This CDR3 has 17 residues. DNA of the CDR3: TGTGCCAGCAGCTACGCCCCCGGGACTAGCGGCAACTACGAGCAGTACTTC. Protein product: CASSYAPGTSGNYEQYF.

The V and J genes are TRBV28 and TRBJ1-5, with D possibly TRBD1 on 6 matching bases. Trimming took 7 bases from V and 3 from J, leaving 13 bases between them. Germline CDR1 is MDHEN and CDR2 is SYDVKM. The CDR3 sequence is 14 residues long. Here the CDR3 DNA reads TGTGCCAGCACCCCTAGGGGGTTCAATCAGCCCCAGCATTTT. Translation gives CASTPRGFNQPQHF. Together with reference TRBV28 and TRBJ1-5, the CDR3 gives the full variable domain: DVKVTQSSRYLVKRTGEKVFLECVQDMDHENMFWYRQDPGLGLRLIYFSYDVKMKEKGDIPEGYSVSREKKERFSLILESASTNQTSMYLCASTPRGFNQPQHFGDGTRLSIL.

V and J are TRBV13 and TRBJ1-2; D call uncertain. The CDR3 has 12 residues. From germline, CDR1 is PRHDT and CDR2 FYEKMQ (reference sequence). V lost 1 base and J 8 bases, leaving 8 bases between the germline ends. The CDR3 coding sequence is TGTGCCAGCAGCTTAGCGGAGGGAGGCTACACCTTC. Protein: CASSLAEGGYTF.

J is TRBJ2-7 and V is TRBV5-1; 8 bases fit TRBD2. Germline assignment: CDR1 SGHRS and CDR2 YFSETQ. CDR3 size: 14 residues. The junction had 6 bases not matched to a gene; V was cut back by 4 bases and J by 3 bases. The CDR3 DNA is TGCGCCAGCAGCCTACTAGCGGAGAACTACGAGCAGTACTTC. It translates to CASSLLAENYEQYF. Filled out from reference TRBV5-1 and TRBJ2-7, the complete variable domain reads KAGVTQTPRYLIKTRGQQVTLSCSPISGHRSVSWYQQTPGQGLQFLFEYFSETQRNKGNFPGRFSGRQFSNSRSEMNVSTLELGDSALYLCASSLLAENYEQYFGPGTRLTVT.

The V and J genes are TRBV9 and TRBJ1-2; 7 bases are a match to TRBD1. Germline values: CDR1 SGDLS, CDR2 YYNGEE. The length of the CDR3 is 14 residues. V was clipped by 0 bases and J by 5 bases; unmatched bases: 4. The CDR3, as DNA: TGTGCCAGCAGCGTAGGAACAGGGGTTTATGGCTACACCTTC. As protein: CASSVGTGVYGYTF.

This chain uses TRBV7-2 with TRBJ2-3; 9 nucleotides agree with TRBD2. With 6 bases clipped from V and 3 bases from J, the junction kept 7 bases outside the gene matches. Germline V lookup: CDR1 SGHTA, CDR2 FQGNSA. CDR3 length: 15 residues. CDR3 sequence: CASSDSGSRTDTQYF. The CDR3 bases are TGTGCCAGCAGTGATAGCGGGAGTAGGACAGATACGCAGTATTTT.

The DNA of the CDR3 is TGTGCCAGCAGTTACGGGTGGCGGGGGGCCCAAGAGACCCAGTACTTC. Translation: CASSYGWRGAQETQYF. V and J are TRBV6-5 and TRBJ2-5; 8 positions match TRBD2. V was clipped by 2 bases and J by 1 base; unmatched bases: 6. Germline V CDR1 and CDR2: MNHEY, SVGAGI. The CDR3 is 16 amino acids.

This clone appeared a few times. This sequence joins TRBV18 and TRBJ2-7, with 9 bases identical to TRBD1. Per the germline V gene, CDR1 is KGHSH and CDR2 is LQKENI. The junction had 13 bases not matched to a gene; V was cut back by 4 bases and J by 3 bases. This CDR3 comprises 17 residues. The CDR3 is CASSLLALTGGSYEQYF. For the CDR3, the DNA is TGTGCCAGCTCACTCCTAGCTTTGACAGGGGGTAGCTACGAGCAGTACTTC.

The CDR3 loop is CASSDRIAMGQPQHF. As DNA, the CDR3 is TGTGCCAGCAGTGATCGCATAGCAATGGGTCAGCCCCAGCATTTT. The chain uses TRBV6-1 and TRBJ1-5; no firm D call. Germline V gene data show CDR1 as MNHNS and CDR2 as SASEGT. This CDR3 contains 15 residues. Trimming shortened V by 3 bases and J by 6 bases, and 15 bases separated the two germline ends.

Only a few counts were recorded for this clone. The V gene is TRBV18, the J gene TRBJ1-1, with no clear D. This CDR3 is 16 amino acids long. CDR1 is KGHSH, CDR2 LQKENI, per germline. Between the trimmed V and J ends, which lost 6 bases and 6 bases, there was a span of 23 bases. The CDR3 reads CASSQNTMQNAAEAFF. In nucleotides, the CDR3 is TGTGCCAGCTCGCAAAACACAATGCAGAATGCCGCTGAAGCTTTCTTT.

This clone has more than one count but fewer than ten. The chain is built from TRBV4-2 and TRBJ1-5; D gene uncertain. CDR1 and CDR2 from the germline V gene are LGHNA and YNFKEQ. The V end lost 4 bases, the J end lost 0 bases, and 10 bases lay between the germline ends. The CDR3 totals 15 residues. In DNA form, the CDR3 reads TGTGCCAGCAGCCCCCCCGGGGATAGCAATCAGCCCCAGCATTTT. This codes for CASSPPGDSNQPQHF.

This clone was picked up a small number of times. This chain joins TRBV2 and TRBJ1-5; no clear D gene. This CDR3 has 15 residues. Germline values: CDR1 SNHLY, CDR2 FYNNEI. V was trimmed by 7 bases and J by 0 bases, leaving 13 bases between them. The CDR3 sequence is CASIAELISNQPQHF. For the CDR3, the DNA is TGTGCCAGCATAGCAGAGCTAATTAGCAATCAGCCCCAGCATTTT.

The chain is built from TRBV19 and TRBJ2-7, with TRBD2 matching 10 bases. Trimming cost V 3 bases and J 4 bases; bases outside gene matches: 9. CDR1 and CDR2 (germline): LNHDA, SQIVND (reference sequence). CDR3 length equals 16 residues. The chain's CDR3 is CASSMGSSGGVYEQYF. The CDR3 DNA reads as TGTGCCAGTAGTATGGGATCCAGCGGGGGGGTGTACGAGCAGTACTTC. The variable domain in full, completed from reference TRBV19 and TRBJ2-7, reads DGGITQSPKYLFRKEGQNVTLSCEQNLNHDAMYWYRQDPGQGLRLIYYSQIVNDFQKGDIAEGYSVSREKKESFPLTVTSAQKNPTAFYLCASSMGSSGGVYEQYFGPGTRLTVT.